This T cell receptor beta chain stems from a study of somatic mutations in cytotoxic T cells in rheumatoid arthritis. Background on the study: Several of the V beta antibody-stained T-cell populations were flow-sorted at nearly 100% purity; V beta1+ cells were among them and were sequenced for TCRB. Study-wide results and caveats: It was in rheumatoid arthritis patients, but not in healthy controls, that CD8+ clonality increased with age.

J lost 5 bases, V lost 4 bases, and 2 bases had no gene match. Germline loops: CDR1 ENHRY, CDR2 SYGVKD. The CDR3 has 14 amino acids. On this clone: The antigen remains undetermined.

Original methodology: In patients, CD8+ clones bigger than 1% rarely had the same sequence as a published virus-specific TCRB. Libraries were prepared by immunoSEQ multiplex PCR; TCRdb keeps only in-frame clonotypes and omits some of them. Clone size and V and J calls were adopted from that table, with D and trimming inferred from the DNA. The sample has 20,000 to 25,000 clones, roughly 80% seen once. The V and J genes are TRBV10-3 and TRBJ2-7, with 13 bases aligning to TRBD2. The origin of this receptor is an adult with rheumatoid arthritis. Sequencing was carried out using CD8+ T cells sorted from blood. This CDR3 is CAISGGLAGDEQYF. For the CDR3, the DNA is TGTGCCATCAGTGGAGGACTAGCGGGGGACGAGCAGTACTTC.